A selection of T cell receptor beta chains follows, all from one sample in a study of T-cell memory formation after mild COVID-19. Using its own MiXCR run on the 5' RACE reads, TCRdb lists one record per CDR3 protein. This sample carries roughly 350,000 distinct CDR3 sequences, around 13% of them seen once, and the ten largest clones take about a fifth. The material sequenced was PBMCs or a T cell subset sorted from them (not recorded which). The receptors were gathered from a young man who had mild COVID-19 (a few samples of this study predate the infection). Cell type and time point are not known. Each CDR3 is given with its conserved first and last residue. D genes are given only for firm matches. Part of the rows lack a size; the others show once, few, many or a class for expanded clones.

TRBJ1-2,TRBV20-1,TRBD1,many,CRVEGASGYTF,TGCAGGGTGGAGGGGGCTTCTGGCTACACCTTC
TRBJ1-2,TRBV7-2,.,.,CASNWGGANYGYTF,TGTGCCAGCAACTGGGGGGGAGCTAACTATGGCTACACCTTC
TRBJ1-1,TRBV9,.,.,CASSPNRVNTEAFF,TGTGCCAGCAGCCCGAACAGGGTAAACACTGAAGCTTTCTTT
TRBJ2-3,TRBV12-3/TRBV12-4,TRBD2,.,CASSQGLETQYF,TGTGCCAGCAGTCAAGGACTAGAAACGCAGTATTTT
TRBJ2-4,TRBV20-1,.,.,CSARDFSNIQYF,TGCAGTGCTAGAGATTTCTCAAACATTCAGTACTTC
TRBJ1-2,TRBV28,.,few,CASSTLEVFPNYGYTF,TGTGCCAGCAGTACTTTGGAGGTCTTTCCTAACTATGGCTACACCTTC
TRBJ1-2,TRBV12-3/TRBV12-4,.,few,CASSLLVTNYGYTF,TGTGCCAGCAGTTTATTGGTTACTAACTATGGCTACACCTTC
TRBJ2-5,TRBV4-3,TRBD2,few,CASSQEGLAEQETQYF,TGCGCCAGCAGCCAGGAGGGACTAGCGGAACAAGAGACCCAGTACTTC
TRBJ2-7,TRBV2,.,.,CASRDFGGIREQYF,TGTGCCAGCAGGGACTTCGGAGGTATCCGCGAGCAGTACTTC
TRBJ1-5,TRBV11-2,.,.,CASRILMGGSNQPQHF,TGTGCCAGCAGGATCCTGATGGGGGGAAGCAATCAGCCCCAGCATTTT
TRBJ1-6,TRBV6-5,.,few,CASSYSIIGGSPLHF,TGTGCCAGCAGTTACTCGATAATAGGGGGTTCACCCCTCCACTTT
TRBJ2-5,TRBV5-1,.,few,CASSSGTARLVETQYF,TGCGCCAGCAGCTCGGGGACGGCTCGGTTGGTAGAGACCCAGTACTTC